This paragraph reports one T cell receptor beta chain. Antigen specificity is unknown. TCRdb reanalysed the RACE reads using MiXCR and keeps one entry per CDR3 protein. Here the sample spans about 300,000 distinct CDR3 sequences, about 5% being singletons. These data belong to a study of human T cells and chemical hapten exposure. Noted time point: pre-sensitization, week 0. The treatment: therapeutic diphenylcyclopropenone sensitization with weekly scalp DPC. General study results and limits: In comparison with controls, expanded TCRs gave rise to a significantly larger number of large CDR3 similarity clusters.

The length of the CDR3 is 17 residues. Germline V CDR1 and CDR2: SGHAT, FQNNGV. Germline trimming cut 1 base from V and 2 bases from J; bases unmatched to any gene: 4. This TCR derives from a woman between 18 and 30 years old with alopecia areata. Some clones in this sample may be carry-over from other donors' samples. This chain links TRBV11-2 with TRBJ2-6; 8 bases match TRBD1. Material: whole blood, obtained in connection with sensitization to the hapten diphenylcyclopropenone (DPC). CDR3 sequence reads: CASSLGQGLAGANVLTF. The CDR3 coding sequence is TGTGCCAGCAGCTTAGGACAGGGGCTCGCTGGGGCCAACGTCCTGACTTTC.